The text below deals with one T cell receptor beta chain. Its antigen is still unknown. These data belong to a study of cytomegalovirus exposure and HLA in healthy donors. Study overall: Most genotyped donors, 65% to 90% of about 430, had Caucasian-associated genetic ancestry.

Primers: 60 Vbeta forward and 13 Jbeta reverse. Produced via immunoSEQ multiplex PCR; TCRdb's table is partial and in-frame only. The sample has approximately 300,000 clones; 80% to 90% are singletons. Germline lookup yields CDR1 SGHTA and CDR2 FQGNSA. This CDR3 is built from 16 residues. The ends lost 7 bases at V and 4 bases at J; junction bases unmatched: 8. General study findings and limits: In an earlier analysis, in some 540 donors, most V segments appeared productive either ~87% or ~30% of the time. As was reported, the classifier diagnosed cytomegalovirus status with high specificity and sensitivity.

The rearrangement links TRBV7-2 to TRBJ2-3, with TRBD2 matching 13 bases. The material sequenced was PBMCs. This sequence was found in a woman aged 40 to 49 in good health and CMV-seropositive. The CDR3 nucleotides are TGTGCCAGCATAGCCTGGACTAGCGGGAGATCAGATACGCAGTATTTT. Residues: CASIAWTSGRSDTQYF.